The present T cell receptor beta chain was sequenced within a study of blood T cell repertoires in COVID-19. Overall study: Samples of COVID-19 (acute and convalescent) were obtained from the United States, Italy and Spain. From T cells, B-cell-depleted T cells, or PBMCs came the material, which was cDNA or gDNA.

Per the original data handling: Reference gene primer amplification gave nucleated cell count estimates. TCRdb's copy holds only in-frame clones and misses some; the assay was immunoSEQ multiplex PCR. V and J calls and clone size are given by that table; D and trimming were obtained from the DNA. The sample has approximately 76,000 clones; 90% to 95% are singletons. Germline V CDR1 and CDR2: SGHAT, FQNNGV. This CDR3 has 14 amino acids. Germline trimming cut 1 base from V and 4 bases from J; bases unmatched to any gene: 4. The clonotype originates from a human donor in a cohort sampled during active COVID-19. V usage is TRBV11-2 and J usage is TRBJ2-7; 7 nucleotides match TRBD2. Sequencing input: peripheral blood. The CDR3 coding sequence is TGTGCCAGCAGCTTAGGCTCGGGGGGATACGAGCAGTACTTC. Protein: CASSLGSGGYEQYF. The variable domain in full, completed from reference TRBV11-2 and TRBJ2-7, reads EAGVAQSPRYKIIEKRQSVAFWCNPISGHATLYWYQQILGQGPKLLIQFQNNGVVDDSQLPKDRFSAERLKGVDSTLKIQPAKLEDSAVYLCASSLGSGGYEQYFGPGTRLTVT.